This TCR beta chain was captured in a study of T cells in Graves' hyperthyroidism and ophthalmopathy. The CDR3 length equals 11 residues, ends included. Germline-derived CDR1 and CDR2 are LNHDA and SQIVND (reference sequence). Amplified regions were TCR beta CDR3 sequences from RNA transcripts. The study used the HTBI primer set for a first-round RT-PCR of the TCR CDR3. TCRdb re-called the multiplex PCR reads through MiXCR, storing one row per CDR3 protein. The table includes 550,000 to 700,000 distinct CDR3 sequences, about 45% detected once. As to this clonotype: The conserved closing phenylalanine or tryptophan is absent in this CDR3, likely reflecting a read error. No DNA is shown, since the ends of the CDR3 on it are uncertain; the CDR3 is the one TCRdb lists.

Input material: peripheral blood or thyroid tissue (not recorded which). The sequence was collected from an adult woman with Graves' disease, either hyperthyroidism or ophthalmopathy (not recorded which). The chain employs TRBV19 and TRBJ2-6; TRBD1 is the table's D call, not checked against the DNA. The CDR3 is CARYRRDRADQ.